The next 23 T cell receptor beta chains were all read from a single sample in a study of T cells in Graves' hyperthyroidism and ophthalmopathy. RNA transcripts provided the source from which TCR beta CDR3 regions were amplified. When the TCR CDR3 underwent first-round RT-PCR, the HTBI primer set was used. Using its own MiXCR run on the multiplex PCR reads, TCRdb lists one record per CDR3 protein. The sample includes a few hundred thousand distinct CDR3 sequences, around a sixth of them seen just once. Input material: blood. These receptors were obtained from a woman in her thirties with Graves' hyperthyroidism.

This clonotype was recorded at least ten times. The V and J genes are TRBV6-1 and TRBJ1-1, with D tentatively TRBD1 (6 bases). Trimming removed 2 bases at V and 2 bases at J, with 9 bases between. Germline values: CDR1 MNHNS, CDR2 SASEGT. This CDR3 comprises 14 residues. CDR3 in DNA: TGTGCCAGCAGTGAAAGGGGGGGAAACACTGAAGCTTTCTTT. Its protein is CASSERGGNTEAFF.

The rearrangement uses TRBV5-6 and TRBJ1-4; 10 bases fit TRBD1. The germline gives CDR1 SGHDT, CDR2 YYEEEE. The CDR3 consists of 16 residues. V was clipped by 3 bases and J by 8 bases; unmatched bases: 10. CDR3 protein: CASSYSGTGVEEKLFF. CDR3 coding DNA: TGTGCCAGCAGCTACTCCGGGACAGGGGTTGAGGAAAAACTGTTTTTT.

This sequence joins TRBV20-1 and TRBJ2-6; 7 nucleotides align to TRBD1. V was pared by 2 bases and J by 2 bases, with 0 bases of the junction left unmatched. CDR1 is DFQATT, CDR2 SNEGSKA, per germline (reference sequence). The CDR3 contains 14 residues. For the CDR3, the DNA is TGCAGTGCTAGAACAGGGGCTGGGGCCAACGTCCTGACTTTC. Protein: CSARTGAGANVLTF.

This clonotype appeared many times. The chain recombines TRBV28 with TRBJ2-7, with a possible D match to TRBD2 (6 bases). V was shortened by 1 base and J by 1 base, with 11 bases between the two germline ends. Germline V CDR1 and CDR2: MDHEN, SYDVKM. This CDR3 spans 15 amino acids. The CDR3 protein is CASSLLAGKSYEQYF. As DNA, the CDR3 is TGTGCCAGCAGTTTATTGGCGGGAAAGTCCTACGAGCAGTACTTC. Drawing the rest from reference TRBV28 and TRBJ2-7, the complete variable domain is DVKVTQSSRYLVKRTGEKVFLECVQDMDHENMFWYRQDPGLGLRLIYFSYDVKMKEKGDIPEGYSVSREKKERFSLILESASTNQTSMYLCASSLLAGKSYEQYFGPGTRLTVT.

V usage is TRBV19 and J usage is TRBJ1-2; 11 bases are a match to TRBD1. The V segment lost 7 bases and the J segment 2 bases; nucleotides outside the gene matches: 3. The CDR3 has 14 residues. Germline V gene sequence: CDR1 LNHDA, CDR2 SQIVND (reference sequence). The CDR3 coding sequence is TGTGCCAGTACCGGGACAGGGGGAAACTATGGCTACACCTTC. This gives the protein CASTGTGGNYGYTF.

J is TRBJ2-1 and V is TRBV5-6, with D tentatively TRBD2 (6 bases). The CDR3 has 15 residues. The germline CDR1 and CDR2 sequences are SGHDT and YYEEEE. Trimming took off 4 bases at V and 9 bases at J, with 20 bases between the two ends. Here the CDR3 DNA reads TGTGCCAGCAGCATCTACTTTGGACTAAGAGGTGAGCAGTTCTTC. It translates to CASSIYFGLRGEQFF.

This clonotype has a count of ten or more. The V and J genes are TRBV2 and TRBJ2-6; D not resolved. Germline values: CDR1 SNHLY, CDR2 FYNNEI. The CDR3 has 15 residues. Trimming pared 6 bases from V and 4 bases from J, leaving 13 bases between. The CDR3 sequence is CASRFSRSGANVLTF. CDR3 bases: TGTGCCAGCAGATTCTCCAGAAGCGGGGCCAACGTCCTGACTTTC.

This clonotype was observed many times. The gene calls are TRBV20-1 and TRBJ2-7; 7 nucleotides agree with TRBD1. CDR1 is DFQATT, CDR2 SNEGSKA, per germline (reference sequence). V dropped 6 bases and J dropped 7; count of bases not matched to a gene: 6. The CDR3 extends over 11 amino acids. As DNA, the CDR3 is TGCAGTGCGATGACAGGGATGGAGCAGTACTTC. It yields the protein CSAMTGMEQYF.

There are many counts of this clonotype. This chain joins TRBV6-1 and TRBJ2-5, with TRBD2 identical over 14 bases. The CDR3 is 17 amino acids. The germline CDR1 and CDR2 sequences are MNHNS and SASEGT. Losses at the gene ends were 7 bases for V and 2 bases for J; bases not matched to a gene: 9. The CDR3, as DNA: TGTGCCAGCACCCAAGGACTAGCGGGAGGCTTACAAGAGACCCAGTACTTC. Its protein is CASTQGLAGGLQETQYF.

This clonotype was detected many times. V gene TRBV3-1 combines with J gene TRBJ2-1, with 10 bases fitting TRBD2. Germline-derived CDR1 and CDR2 are LGHDT and YNNKEL (reference sequence). Unmatched junction bases numbered 7, after V lost 0 bases and J lost 8 bases. The CDR3 runs 16 residues. CDR3 sequence (DNA): TGTGCCAGCAGCCAAGAACTGGCTAGCGGGAGCCATGAGCAGTTCTTC. It specifies CASSQELASGSHEQFF.

This clonotype appeared many times. J is TRBJ2-7 and V is TRBV7-6, with a weak D call TRBD2 (6 bases). Germline CDR1 is SGHVS and CDR2 is FNYEAQ. Trimming cost V 5 bases and J 9 bases, with 23 bases left between them. The CDR3 spans 15 residues. The CDR3 reads CASSPRVEGGVRQYF. For the CDR3, the DNA is TGTGCCAGCAGCCCCCGGGTGGAGGGTGGTGTTAGGCAGTACTTC. Filled out from reference TRBV7-6 and TRBJ2-7, the complete variable domain reads GAGVSQSPRYKVTKRGQDVALRCDPISGHVSLYWYRQALGQGPEFLTYFNYEAQQDKSGLPNDRFSAERPEGSISTLTIQRTEQRDSAMYRCASSPRVEGGVRQYFGPGTRLTVT.

A word on this clonotype: A much larger clone lies one base from this, so it may be a read error. The J gene is TRBJ1-1, the V gene TRBV20-1; D may be TRBD1 (6 bases). The CDR3 runs to 12 residues. V was clipped by 4 bases and J by 8 bases, with 14 bases between them. Germline V lookup: CDR1 DFQATT, CDR2 SNEGSKA (reference sequence). The CDR3 coding sequence is TGCAGTGCTAAACGGGGGGCGATCGAAGCTTTCTTT. Protein sequence: CSAKRGAIEAFF.

This clonotype was detected ten times or more. This sequence joins TRBV27 and TRBJ2-3; 7 positions match TRBD2. The CDR3 runs 16 residues. Per germline, CDR1 MNHEY and CDR2 SMNVEV (reference sequence). The J segment lost 0 bases and the V segment lost 8 bases, leaving 11 bases of the junction unmatched. As DNA, the CDR3 is TGTGCCAGCCGTCCGTTGCGGGAGCACAGCACAGATACGCAGTATTTT. It yields the protein CASRPLREHSTDTQYF.

This clonotype appeared many times. V is TRBV7-2 and J is TRBJ2-1, with D perhaps TRBD1 or TRBD2 (5 bases each). Trimming cost V 2 bases and J 9 bases, with 8 bases left between them. The CDR3 covers 12 residues. Germline V gives CDR1 SGHTA, CDR2 FQGNSA. CDR3 region: CASSLLRGEQFF. The CDR3 DNA sequence: TGTGCCAGCAGCTTATTGAGGGGTGAGCAGTTCTTC.

This clonotype was detected many times. The rearrangement joins TRBV18 to TRBJ2-3, with 7 bases fitting TRBD2. The length of the CDR3 is 16 residues. In germline, CDR1 is KGHSH, CDR2 LQKENI. The V gene end was trimmed by 0 bases and the J gene end by 5 bases; junction bases not matched to a gene: 8. CDR3 loop: CASSPPNGGGEDTQYF. DNA for the CDR3: TGTGCCAGCTCACCACCGAACGGGGGAGGGGAAGATACGCAGTATTTT. Complete variable domain (other parts from reference TRBV18 and TRBJ2-3): NAGVMQNPRHLVRRRGQEARLRCSPMKGHSHVYWYRQLPEEGLKFMVYLQKENIIDESGMPKERFSAEFPKEGPSILRIQQVVRGDSAAYFCASSPPNGGGEDTQYFGPGTRLTVL.

This clonotype was detected ten times or more. This chain connects TRBV27 to TRBJ2-3; 7 bases agree with TRBD2. Germline V lookup: CDR1 MNHEY, CDR2 SMNVEV (reference sequence). The CDR3 runs to 15 residues. Trimming removed 5 bases from V and 1 base from J; junction bases left unmatched: 6. The CDR3 spells CASSSGTWGTDTQYF. CDR3 sequence (DNA): TGTGCCAGCAGTAGCGGGACGTGGGGCACAGATACGCAGTATTTT.

The sample holds many counts of this clonotype. This chain joins TRBV27 and TRBJ2-7; D remains ambiguous. This CDR3 has 11 amino acids. Germline-derived CDR1 and CDR2 are MNHEY and SMNVEV (reference sequence). With 10 bases removed from V and 3 bases from J, the gap between germline ends came to 10 bases. CDR3 DNA sequence: TGTGCCACCAAATACGGCTACGAGCAGTACTTC. Translated, it gives CATKYGYEQYF.

As regards this clonotype: A read error is possible here, since a much larger clone lies one base away. The V call is TRBV20-1, the J call TRBJ1-1; D may be TRBD1 (6 bases). The CDR3 spans 11 residues. Germline V gene lookup returns CDR1 DFQATT and CDR2 SNEGSKA (reference sequence). Written as DNA, the CDR3 is TGCAGTGCGTCCGGGACACGTGAAGTTTTCTTT. It specifies CSASGTREVFF.

This clonotype has at least ten counts. The chain joins TRBV3-1 to TRBJ2-7, with TRBD2 matching 11 bases. From germline, CDR1 is LGHDT and CDR2 YNNKEL (reference sequence). The CDR3 length is 16 residues. V trimming: 3 bases; J trimming: 5 bases; junction bases outside the gene matches: 9. The CDR3 bases are TGTGCCAGCAGCCAGTTTCTAGCGGGAGGTTTTGACGAGCAGTACTTC. Translating it yields CASSQFLAGGFDEQYF.

This clonotype was seen ten or more times. The genes are TRBV27 and TRBJ2-1, with 10 bases matching TRBD2. Trimming removed 4 bases from V and 9 bases from J; junction bases left unmatched: 15. Germline CDR1 and CDR2: MNHEY and SMNVEV (reference sequence). This CDR3 is 17 amino acids long. CDR3 nucleotide sequence: TGTGCCAGCAGTTCCGCGACAATATCTAGCGGGAGAGGTGAGCAGTTCTTC. This codes for CASSSATISSGRGEQFF.

This clonotype was picked up many times. The chain is built from TRBV30 and TRBJ2-1; 9 bases align to TRBD2. Germline V gene sequence: CDR1 GTSNPN, CDR2 SVGIG (reference sequence). There are 16 residues in the CDR3. J lost 7 bases, V lost 2 bases, and 12 bases had no gene match. CDR3 bases: TGTGCCTGGAGTCCCCTCCGGACTAGCGAGGGGAATGAGCAGTTCTTC. It is translated as CAWSPLRTSEGNEQFF.

This clonotype was counted at least ten times. This chain joins TRBV20-1 and TRBJ2-7; D possibly corresponds to TRBD1 (6 bases). This CDR3 spans 13 amino acids. Germline V CDR1 and CDR2: DFQATT, SNEGSKA (reference sequence). V lost 1 base and J lost 3, with 10 bases in between. CDR3 DNA: TGCAGTGCTAGAGGGCGAGGGGGCTACGAGCAGTACTTC. Translating it yields CSARGRGGYEQYF.

In this sample, this clonotype turned up many times. The rearrangement uses TRBV6-5 and TRBJ2-7; 14 nucleotides line up with TRBD2. The CDR3 is 20 residues long. Germline V lookup: CDR1 MNHEY, CDR2 SVGAGI. J was trimmed by 3 bases and V by 1 base; bases with no gene match: 14. The CDR3 protein is CASSYLGLRGGTSGSYEQYF. In DNA, the CDR3 is TGTGCCAGCAGTTACTTAGGCTTACGGGGTGGGACTAGCGGGAGCTACGAGCAGTACTTC.